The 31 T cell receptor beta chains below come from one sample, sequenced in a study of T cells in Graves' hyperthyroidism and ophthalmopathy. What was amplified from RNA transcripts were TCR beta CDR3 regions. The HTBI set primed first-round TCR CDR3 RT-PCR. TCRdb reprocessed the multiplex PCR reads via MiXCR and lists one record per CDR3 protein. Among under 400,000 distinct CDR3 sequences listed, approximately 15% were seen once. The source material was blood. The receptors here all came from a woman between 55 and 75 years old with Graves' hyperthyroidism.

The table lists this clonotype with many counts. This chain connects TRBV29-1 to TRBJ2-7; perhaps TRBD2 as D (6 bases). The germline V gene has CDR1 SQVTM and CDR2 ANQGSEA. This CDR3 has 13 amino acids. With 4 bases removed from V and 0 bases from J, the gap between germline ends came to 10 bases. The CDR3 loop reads CSVGLGSSYEQYF. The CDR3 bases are TGCAGCGTTGGACTAGGGTCCTCCTACGAGCAGTACTTC.

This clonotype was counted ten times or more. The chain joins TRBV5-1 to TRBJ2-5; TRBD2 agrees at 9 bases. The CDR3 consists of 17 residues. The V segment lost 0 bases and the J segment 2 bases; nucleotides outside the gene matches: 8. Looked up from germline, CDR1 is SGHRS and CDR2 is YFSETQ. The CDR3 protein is CASSLGLGLAGQETQYF. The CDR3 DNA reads TGCGCCAGCAGCTTGGGTTTAGGGCTAGCGGGGCAAGAGACCCAGTACTTC.

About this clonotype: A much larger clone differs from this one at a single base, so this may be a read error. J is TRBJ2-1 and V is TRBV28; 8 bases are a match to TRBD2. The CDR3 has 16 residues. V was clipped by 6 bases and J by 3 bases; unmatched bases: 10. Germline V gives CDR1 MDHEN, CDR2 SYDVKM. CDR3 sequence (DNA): TGTGCCAGCAGCACCCACCGGGAGGGCTTCTACAATGAGCAGTTCTTC. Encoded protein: CASSTHREGFYNEQFF.

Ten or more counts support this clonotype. The CDR3 protein is CATSGGSRRDTQYF. The CDR3 nucleotides read TGTGCCACCAGTGGCGGGTCTAGGAGAGATACGCAGTATTTT. The V gene is TRBV24-1, the J gene TRBJ2-3, with D perhaps matching TRBD2 (5 bases). Trimming stripped 5 bases from V and 5 bases from J, with 13 bases between. The CDR3 consists of 14 residues. CDR1 KGHDR and CDR2 SFDVKD come from the germline V gene.

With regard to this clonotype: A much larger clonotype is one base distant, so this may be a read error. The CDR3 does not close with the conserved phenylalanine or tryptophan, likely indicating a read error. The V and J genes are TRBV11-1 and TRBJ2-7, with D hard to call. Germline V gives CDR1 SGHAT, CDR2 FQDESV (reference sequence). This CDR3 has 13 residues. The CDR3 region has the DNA TGCGCCAGCAGCCGGGCGGCGTTCGACGAGCAGTACCTC. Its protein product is CASSRAAFDEQYL.

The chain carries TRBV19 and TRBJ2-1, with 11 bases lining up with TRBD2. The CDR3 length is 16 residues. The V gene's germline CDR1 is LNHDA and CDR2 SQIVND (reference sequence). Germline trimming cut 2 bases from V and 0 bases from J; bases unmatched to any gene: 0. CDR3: CASSILAGGSYNEQFF. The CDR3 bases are TGTGCCAGTAGTATACTAGCGGGGGGCTCCTACAATGAGCAGTTCTTC.

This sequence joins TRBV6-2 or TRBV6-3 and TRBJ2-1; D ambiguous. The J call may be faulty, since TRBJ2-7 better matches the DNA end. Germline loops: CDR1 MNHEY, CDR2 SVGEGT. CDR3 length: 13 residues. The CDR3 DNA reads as TGTGCCAGCAGTTACTCGACTTACAATGAGCAGTACTTC. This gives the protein CASSYSTYNEQYF.

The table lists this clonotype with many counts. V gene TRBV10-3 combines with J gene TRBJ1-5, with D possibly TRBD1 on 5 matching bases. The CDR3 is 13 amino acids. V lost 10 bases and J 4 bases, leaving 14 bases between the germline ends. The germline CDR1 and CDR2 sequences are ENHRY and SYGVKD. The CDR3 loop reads CATSWTQNQPQHF. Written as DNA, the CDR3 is TGTGCCACCTCCTGGACACAGAATCAGCCCCAGCATTTT.

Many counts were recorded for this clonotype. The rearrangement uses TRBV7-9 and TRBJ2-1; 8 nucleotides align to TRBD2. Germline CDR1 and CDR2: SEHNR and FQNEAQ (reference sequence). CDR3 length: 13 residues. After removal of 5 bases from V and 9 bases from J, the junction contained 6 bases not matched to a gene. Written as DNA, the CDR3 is TGTGCCAGCAGCCTCCTCGGGGGGGGTGAGCAGTTCTTC. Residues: CASSLLGGGEQFF.

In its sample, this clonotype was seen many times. The CDR3 DNA reads TGCAGTGCTAGAGTTTCCGGGTCCGGCTCACCCCTCCACTTT. As protein: CSARVSGSGSPLHF. The rearrangement joins TRBV20-1 to TRBJ1-6; D is uncertain. Looked up from germline, CDR1 is DFQATT and CDR2 is SNEGSKA (reference sequence). The CDR3 runs 14 residues. V was shortened by 1 base and J by 10 bases, with 14 bases between the two germline ends.

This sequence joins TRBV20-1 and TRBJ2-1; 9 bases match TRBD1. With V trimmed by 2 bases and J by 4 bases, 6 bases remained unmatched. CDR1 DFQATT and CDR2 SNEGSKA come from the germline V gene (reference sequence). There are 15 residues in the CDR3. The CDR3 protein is CSARTGTGSYNEQFF. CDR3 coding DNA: TGCAGTGCTAGAACCGGGACAGGGTCTTACAATGAGCAGTTCTTC.

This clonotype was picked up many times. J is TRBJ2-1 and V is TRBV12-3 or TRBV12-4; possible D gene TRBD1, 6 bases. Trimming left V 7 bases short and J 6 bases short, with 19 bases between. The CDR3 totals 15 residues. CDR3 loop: CASTPLGGASNEQFF. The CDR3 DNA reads TGTGCCAGCACCCCCCTAGGGGGAGCCTCCAATGAGCAGTTCTTC.

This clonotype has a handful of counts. The chain's CDR3 is CSARDPGGRHYGYTF. In nucleotides, the CDR3 is TGCAGTGCTAGAGATCCCGGGGGGCGGCACTATGGCTACACCTTC. This chain joins TRBV20-1 and TRBJ1-2, with a weak D call TRBD1 (6 bases). The germline V and J ends were trimmed by 0 bases and 3 bases, with 14 bases remaining between them. The V gene's germline CDR1 is DFQATT and CDR2 SNEGSKA (reference sequence). The CDR3 extends over 15 amino acids.

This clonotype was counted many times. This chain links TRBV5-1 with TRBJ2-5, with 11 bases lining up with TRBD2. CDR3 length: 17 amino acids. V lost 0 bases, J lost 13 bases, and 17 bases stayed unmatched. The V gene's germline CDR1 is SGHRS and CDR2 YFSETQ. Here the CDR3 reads CASSLAPGLAGEEMRYF. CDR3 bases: TGCGCCAGCAGCTTGGCCCCAGGACTAGCGGGCGAAGAAATGAGGTACTTC.

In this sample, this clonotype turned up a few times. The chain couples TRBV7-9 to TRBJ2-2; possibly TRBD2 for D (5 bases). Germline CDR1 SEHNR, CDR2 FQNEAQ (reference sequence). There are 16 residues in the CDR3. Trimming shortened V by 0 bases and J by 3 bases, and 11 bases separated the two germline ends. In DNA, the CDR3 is TGTGCCAGCAGCTTAGCGGGAGCTGCGGACACCGGGGAGCTGTTTTTT. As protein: CASSLAGAADTGELFF.

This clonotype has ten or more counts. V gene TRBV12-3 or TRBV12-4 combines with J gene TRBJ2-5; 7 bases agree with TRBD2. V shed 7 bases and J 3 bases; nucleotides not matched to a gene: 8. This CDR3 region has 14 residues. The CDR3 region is CASNFGTIKETQYF. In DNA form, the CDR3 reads TGTGCCAGCAATTTCGGGACTATAAAAGAGACCCAGTACTTC.

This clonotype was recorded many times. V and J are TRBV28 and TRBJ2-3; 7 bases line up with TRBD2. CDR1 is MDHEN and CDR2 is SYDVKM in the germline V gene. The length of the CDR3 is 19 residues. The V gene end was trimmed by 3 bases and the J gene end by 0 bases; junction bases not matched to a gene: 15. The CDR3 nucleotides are TGTGCCAGCAGTTTTACCGTCTCTAGCGGAGTTACTAGCACAGATACGCAGTATTTT. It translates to CASSFTVSSGVTSTDTQYF.

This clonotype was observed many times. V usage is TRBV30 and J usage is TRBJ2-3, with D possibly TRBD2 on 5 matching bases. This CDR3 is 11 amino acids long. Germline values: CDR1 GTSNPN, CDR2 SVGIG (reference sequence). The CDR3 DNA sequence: TGTGTTTGGGCCCGAGGGGATACGCAGTATTTT. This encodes CVWARGDTQYF.

The CDR3 bases are TGTGCCAGCAGGCAATTAGAGGGCGGGAGGGCCGAGCAGTACTTC. This codes for CASRQLEGGRAEQYF. The V and J genes are TRBV27 and TRBJ2-7; 9 bases are shared with TRBD2. Unmatched junction bases numbered 12, after V lost 6 bases and J lost 6 bases. Germline values: CDR1 MNHEY, CDR2 SMNVEV (reference sequence). The CDR3 runs to 15 residues.

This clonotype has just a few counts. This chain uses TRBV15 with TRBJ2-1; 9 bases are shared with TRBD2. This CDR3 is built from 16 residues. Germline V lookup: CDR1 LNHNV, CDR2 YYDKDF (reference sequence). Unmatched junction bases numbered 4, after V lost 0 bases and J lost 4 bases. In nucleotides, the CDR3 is TGTGCCACCAGCAGAGAGCGGGAGGGCGCGTACAATGAGCAGTTCTTC. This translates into CATSREREGAYNEQFF.

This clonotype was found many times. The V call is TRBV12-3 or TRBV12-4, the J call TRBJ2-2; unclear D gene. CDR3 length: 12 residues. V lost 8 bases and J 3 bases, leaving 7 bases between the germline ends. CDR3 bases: TGTGCCAGCTCACGCGACACCGGGGAGCTGTTTTTT. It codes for CASSRDTGELFF.

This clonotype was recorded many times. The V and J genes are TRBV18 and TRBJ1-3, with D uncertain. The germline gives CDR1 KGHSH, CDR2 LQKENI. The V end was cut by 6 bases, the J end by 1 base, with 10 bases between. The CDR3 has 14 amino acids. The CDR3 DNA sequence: TGTGCCAGCTCCCCCGGGTATTCTGGAAACACCATATATTTT. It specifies CASSPGYSGNTIYF.

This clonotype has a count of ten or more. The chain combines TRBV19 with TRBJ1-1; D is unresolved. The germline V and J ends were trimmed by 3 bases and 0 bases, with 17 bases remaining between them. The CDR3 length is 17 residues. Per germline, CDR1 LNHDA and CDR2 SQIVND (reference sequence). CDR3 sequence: CASSILQPTTLNTEAFF. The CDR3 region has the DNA TGTGCCAGTAGTATCTTACAACCGACGACATTGAACACTGAAGCTTTCTTT.

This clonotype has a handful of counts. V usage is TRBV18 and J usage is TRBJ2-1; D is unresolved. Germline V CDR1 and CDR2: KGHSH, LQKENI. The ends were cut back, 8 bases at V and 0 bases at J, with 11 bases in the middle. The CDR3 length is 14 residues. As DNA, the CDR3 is TGTGCCAGCCACTTGGCGAGCTCCTACAATGAGCAGTTCTTC. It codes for CASHLASSYNEQFF.

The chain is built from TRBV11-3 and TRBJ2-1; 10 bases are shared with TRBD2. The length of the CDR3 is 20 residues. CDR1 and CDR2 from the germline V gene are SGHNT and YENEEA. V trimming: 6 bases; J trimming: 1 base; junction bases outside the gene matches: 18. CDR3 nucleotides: TGTGCCAGCAGTTCGGAGACTAGCGGGCCGATATTCTGGTCCTACAATGAGCAGTTCTTC. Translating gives CASSSETSGPIFWSYNEQFF.

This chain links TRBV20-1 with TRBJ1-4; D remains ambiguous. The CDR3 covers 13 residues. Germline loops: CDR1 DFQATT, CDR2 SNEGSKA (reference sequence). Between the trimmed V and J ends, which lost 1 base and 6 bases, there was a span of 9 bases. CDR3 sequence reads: CSARVLRDEKLFF. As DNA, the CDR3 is TGCAGTGCTAGAGTCCTCCGGGATGAAAAACTGTTTTTT.

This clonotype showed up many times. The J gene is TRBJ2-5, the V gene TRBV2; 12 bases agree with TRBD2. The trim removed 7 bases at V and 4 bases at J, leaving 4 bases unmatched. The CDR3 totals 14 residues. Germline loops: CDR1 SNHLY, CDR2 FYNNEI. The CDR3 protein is CASTVLAGGETQYF. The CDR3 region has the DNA TGTGCCAGCACCGTACTAGCGGGAGGAGAGACCCAGTACTTC.

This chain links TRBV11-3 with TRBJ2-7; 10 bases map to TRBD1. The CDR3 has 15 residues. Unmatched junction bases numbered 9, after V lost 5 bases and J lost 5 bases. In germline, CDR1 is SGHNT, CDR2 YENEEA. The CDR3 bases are TGTGCCAGCAGCGGCCGGGACAGGGGCTTCGACGAGCAGTACTTC. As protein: CASSGRDRGFDEQYF.

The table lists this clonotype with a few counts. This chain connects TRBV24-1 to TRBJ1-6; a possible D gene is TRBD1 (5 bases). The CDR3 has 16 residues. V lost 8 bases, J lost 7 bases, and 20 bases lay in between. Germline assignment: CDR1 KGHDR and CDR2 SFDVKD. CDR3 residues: CATTLPPTEKNSPLHF. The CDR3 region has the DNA TGTGCCACCACTCTTCCACCGACAGAGAAGAATTCACCCCTCCACTTT.

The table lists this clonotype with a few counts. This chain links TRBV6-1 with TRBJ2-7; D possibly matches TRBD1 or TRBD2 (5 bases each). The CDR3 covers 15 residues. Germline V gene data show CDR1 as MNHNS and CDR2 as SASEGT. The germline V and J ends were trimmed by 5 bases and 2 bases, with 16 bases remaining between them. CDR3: CASSPAGTPTYEQYF. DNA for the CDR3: TGTGCCAGCAGTCCCGCAGGGACCCCCACCTACGAGCAGTACTTC.

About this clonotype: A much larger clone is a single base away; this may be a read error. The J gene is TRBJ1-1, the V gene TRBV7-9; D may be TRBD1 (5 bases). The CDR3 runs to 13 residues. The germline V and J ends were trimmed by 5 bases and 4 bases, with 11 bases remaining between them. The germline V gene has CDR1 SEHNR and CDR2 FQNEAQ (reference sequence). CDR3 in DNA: TGTGCCAGCAGCATCAGGGATAGCACTGAAGCTTTCTTT. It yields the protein CASSIRDSTEAFF.